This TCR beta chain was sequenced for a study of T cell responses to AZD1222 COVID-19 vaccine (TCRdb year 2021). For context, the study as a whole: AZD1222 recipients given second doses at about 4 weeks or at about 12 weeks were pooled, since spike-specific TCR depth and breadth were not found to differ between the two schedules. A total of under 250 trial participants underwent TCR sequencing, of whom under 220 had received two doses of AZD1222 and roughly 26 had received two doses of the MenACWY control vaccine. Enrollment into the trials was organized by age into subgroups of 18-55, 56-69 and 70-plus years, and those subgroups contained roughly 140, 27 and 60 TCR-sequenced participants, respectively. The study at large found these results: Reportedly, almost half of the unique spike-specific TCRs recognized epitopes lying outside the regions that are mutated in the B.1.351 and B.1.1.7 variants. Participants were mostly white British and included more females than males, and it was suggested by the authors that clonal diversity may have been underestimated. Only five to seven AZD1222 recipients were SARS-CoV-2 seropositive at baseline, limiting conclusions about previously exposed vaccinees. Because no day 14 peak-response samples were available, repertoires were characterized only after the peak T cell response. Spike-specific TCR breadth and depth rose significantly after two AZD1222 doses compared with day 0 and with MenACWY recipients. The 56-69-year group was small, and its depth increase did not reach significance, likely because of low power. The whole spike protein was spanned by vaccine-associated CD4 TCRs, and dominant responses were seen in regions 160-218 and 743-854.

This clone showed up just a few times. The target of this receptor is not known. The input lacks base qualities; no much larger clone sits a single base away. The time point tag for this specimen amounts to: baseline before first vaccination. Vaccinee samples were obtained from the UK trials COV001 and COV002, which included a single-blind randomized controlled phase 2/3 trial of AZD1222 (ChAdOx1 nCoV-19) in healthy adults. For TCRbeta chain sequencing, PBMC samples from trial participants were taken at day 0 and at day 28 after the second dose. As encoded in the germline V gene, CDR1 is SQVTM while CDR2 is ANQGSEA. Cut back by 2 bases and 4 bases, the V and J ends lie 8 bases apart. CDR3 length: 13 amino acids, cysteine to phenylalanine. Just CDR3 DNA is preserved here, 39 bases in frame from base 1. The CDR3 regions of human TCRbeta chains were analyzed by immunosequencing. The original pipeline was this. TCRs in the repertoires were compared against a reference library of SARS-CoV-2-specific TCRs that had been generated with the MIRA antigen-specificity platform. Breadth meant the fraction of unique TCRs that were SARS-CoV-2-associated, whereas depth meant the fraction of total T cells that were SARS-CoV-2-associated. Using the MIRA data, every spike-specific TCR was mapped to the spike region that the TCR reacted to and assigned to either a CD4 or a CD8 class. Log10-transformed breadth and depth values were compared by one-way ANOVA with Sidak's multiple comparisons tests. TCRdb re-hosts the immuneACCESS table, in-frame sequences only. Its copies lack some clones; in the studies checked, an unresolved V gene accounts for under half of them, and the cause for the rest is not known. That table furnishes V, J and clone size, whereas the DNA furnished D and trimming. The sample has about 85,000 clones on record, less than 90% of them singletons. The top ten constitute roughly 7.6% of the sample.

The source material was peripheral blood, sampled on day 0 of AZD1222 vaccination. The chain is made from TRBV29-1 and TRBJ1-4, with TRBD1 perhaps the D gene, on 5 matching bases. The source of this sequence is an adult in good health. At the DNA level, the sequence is TGCAGCGTTGAATGGGGCAGTAATGAAAAACTGTTTTTT. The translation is CSVEWGSNEKLFF. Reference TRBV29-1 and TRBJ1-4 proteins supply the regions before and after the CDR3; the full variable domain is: SAVISQKPSRDICQRGTSLTIQCQVDSQVTMMFWYRQQPGQSLTLIATANQGSEATYESGFVIDKFPISRPNLTFSTLTVSNMSPEDSSIYLCSVEWGSNEKLFFGSGTQLSVL.